One and the same sample provided the 18 T cell receptor beta chains below, sequenced in a study of blood T cell repertoires in COVID-19. Profiling relied on immunoSEQ multiplex PCR, and the TCRdb table lists in-frame clones only, not all of them. The sample shows about 250,000 clones, approximately 80% of them seen only once. Sequenced input: peripheral blood. The receptor set was obtained from a woman in her sixties or seventies with active or convalescent COVID-19.

The V call is TRBV2, the J call TRBJ2-5; 11 bases line up with TRBD2. Per the germline V gene, CDR1 is SNHLY and CDR2 is FYNNEI. The CDR3 contains 15 residues. Trimming at V came to 7 bases and at J to 5 bases, leaving 9 bases not matched to a gene. The CDR3 spells CASKLAGAGLETQYF. CDR3 DNA sequence: TGTGCCAGCAAACTAGCGGGAGCAGGGTTGGAGACCCAGTACTTC.

The gene calls are TRBV6-5 and TRBJ2-7; no clear D. CDR1 and CDR2 from the germline V gene are MNHEY and SVGAGI. With 6 bases removed from V and 5 bases from J, the gap between germline ends came to 11 bases. This CDR3 comprises 12 residues. The CDR3, as DNA: TGTGCCAGCAGGGCCGCTCGTAACGAGCAGTACGTC. Residues: CASRAARNEQYV.

The chain has TRBV5-1 and TRBJ2-3; the match to TRBD1 covers 7 bases. V dropped 3 bases and J dropped 2; count of bases not matched to a gene: 3. The germline CDR1 and CDR2 sequences are SGHRS and YFSETQ. The CDR3 is 14 amino acids. The CDR3 nucleotides are TGCGCCAGCAGCTCGGGACAGCACACAGATACGCAGTATTTT. Its translation is CASSSGQHTDTQYF.

This chain links TRBV28 with TRBJ2-7; TRBD1 matches 10 bases. The junction had 9 bases not matched to a gene; V was cut back by 0 bases and J by 4 bases. Looked up from germline, CDR1 is MDHEN and CDR2 is SYDVKM. The CDR3 runs to 17 residues. CDR3 loop: CASSLWTLDRGSYEQYV. The CDR3 region has the DNA TGTGCCAGCAGTTTATGGACCCTGGACAGGGGGTCTTACGAGCAGTACGTC.

J is TRBJ2-5 and V is TRBV7-6; perhaps TRBD2 as D (5 bases). This CDR3 comprises 15 residues. V dropped 2 bases and J dropped 2 bases, with 12 bases sitting between them. The V gene's germline CDR1 is SGHVS and CDR2 FNYEAQ. The CDR3 region has the DNA TGTGCCAGCAGCTTAAAAGGAGGAGGACAAGAGACCCAGTACTTC. Amino acids: CASSLKGGGQETQYF.

The chain combines TRBV7-2 with TRBJ1-6; 10 bases agree with TRBD1. There are 14 residues in the CDR3. V lost 3 bases to trimming and J lost 8 bases; unmatched junction nucleotides: 1. CDR1 is SGHTA and CDR2 is FQGNSA in the germline V gene. The CDR3 loop reads CASSLGQGYSPLHF. The CDR3 coding sequence is TGTGCCAGCAGCTTGGGACAGGGGTATTCACCCCTCCACTTT.

The V gene is TRBV6-2 or TRBV6-3, the J gene TRBJ2-1, with 11 bases that match TRBD2. Germline CDR1 MNHEY, CDR2 SVGEGT. The CDR3 has 15 amino acids. V shed 4 bases and J 9 bases; nucleotides not matched to a gene: 8. The CDR3 DNA reads TGTGCCAGCAGTTTGACTAGCGGGATGGGTAGTGAGCAGTTCTTC. It yields the protein CASSLTSGMGSEQFF.

This clone was seen a handful of times. The CDR3: CASTWGTSGTEQYF. DNA for the CDR3: TGTGCCAGCACCTGGGGGACTAGCGGGACTGAGCAGTACTTC. The chain has TRBV5-5 and TRBJ2-7; 13 bases agree with TRBD2. The ends lost 6 bases at V and 7 bases at J; junction bases unmatched: 7. The CDR3 runs 14 residues. The V gene's germline CDR1 is SGHKS and CDR2 YYEKEE (reference sequence).

The J gene is TRBJ2-2, the V gene TRBV7-3; 7 bases agree with TRBD2. Looked up from germline, CDR1 is SGHTA and CDR2 is FQGTGA. CDR3 length: 14 amino acids. Unmatched junction bases numbered 4, after V lost 6 bases and J lost 3 bases. Written as DNA, the CDR3 is TGTGCCAGCAGTGGGAGGGCATACACCGGGGAGCTGTTTTTT. Encoded protein: CASSGRAYTGELFF.

The chain recombines TRBV9 with TRBJ2-1, with TRBD2 identical over 11 bases. Germline lookup yields CDR1 SGDLS and CDR2 YYNGEE. The V and J ends lost 4 bases and 6 bases, in that order; junction bases with no gene match: 15. The CDR3 covers 18 residues. CDR3 residues: CASSRGTSGNLLGNEQFF. CDR3 coding DNA: TGTGCCAGCAGCAGAGGGACTAGCGGAAACTTACTGGGCAATGAGCAGTTCTTC. The variable domain in full, with the rest retrieved from reference TRBV9 and TRBJ2-1, is DSGVTQTPKHLITATGQRVTLRCSPRSGDLSVYWYQQSLDQGLQFLIQYYNGEERAKGNILERFSAQQFPDLHSELNLSSLELGDSALYFCASSRGTSGNLLGNEQFFGPGTRLTVL.

Turning to this clone: Germline and junction disagree at one end, which may indicate a read error. The J gene is TRBJ2-7, the V gene TRBV25-1; D unresolved. CDR3 length equals 15 residues. Per the germline V gene, CDR1 is MGHDK and CDR2 is SYGVNS. CDR3 in DNA: TGTGCCAGCAGTGAATTTTTCCGAGACTCCAACGAGCAGTACTTC. It specifies CASSEFFRDSNEQYF.

The gene calls are TRBV5-6 and TRBJ2-7; TRBD1 matches at 7 bases. The CDR3 runs 13 residues. V was pared by 6 bases and J by 6 bases, with 9 bases of the junction left unmatched. Germline CDR1 and CDR2: SGHDT and YYEEEE. This CDR3 reads CASNRGTRGEQYV. The CDR3 region has the DNA TGTGCCAGCAACAGGGGTACCCGGGGCGAGCAGTACGTC.

The chain links TRBV4-2 to TRBJ2-2, with D perhaps TRBD2 (6 bases). V lost 6 bases, J lost 9 bases, and 17 bases lay in between. CDR3 length: 14 amino acids. Germline V CDR1 and CDR2: LGHNA, YNFKEQ. This CDR3 is CASSHPTSIRELFF. The CDR3 DNA is TGTGCCAGCAGTCACCCCACTAGCATCCGGGAGCTGTTTTTT.

The DNA of the CDR3 is TGTGCCAGCAGCCCTACGACTAGCGGGAGGGGAACAGATACGCAGTATTTT. Encoded protein: CASSPTTSGRGTDTQYF. The chain links TRBV6-2 or TRBV6-3 to TRBJ2-3, with 14 bases lining up with TRBD2. With 6 bases clipped from V and 3 bases from J, the junction kept 8 bases outside the gene matches. Germline assignment: CDR1 MNHEY and CDR2 SVGEGT. The CDR3 runs 17 residues.

The chain employs TRBV5-5 and TRBJ1-3; D is perhaps TRBD1 (5 bases). CDR1 is SGHKS, CDR2 YYEKEE, per germline (reference sequence). The CDR3 runs to 15 residues. V shed 0 bases and J shed 2 bases, with 9 bases lying between them. The CDR3 DNA sequence: TGTGCCAGCAGCTTGGGGGGGGACCCTGGAAACACCATATATTTT. This translates into CASSLGGDPGNTIYF. Complete variable domain (other parts from reference TRBV5-5 and TRBJ1-3): DAGVTQSPTHLIKTRGQQVTLRCSPISGHKSVSWYQQVLGQGPQFIFQYYEKEERGRGNFPDRFSARQFPNYSSELNVNALLLGDSALYLCASSLGGDPGNTIYFGEGSWLTVV.

The sample holds one count of this clone. V gene TRBV19 combines with J gene TRBJ2-7, with no clear D. From germline, CDR1 is LNHDA and CDR2 SQIVND (reference sequence). Trimming stripped 3 bases from V and 1 base from J, with 10 bases between. The CDR3 length is 14 residues. The CDR3 nucleotides are TGTGCCAGTAGTATTAGACATGATTCCTACGAGCAGTACGTC. It translates to CASSIRHDSYEQYV.

J is TRBJ2-1 and V is TRBV5-1, with D unclear. V lost 4 bases and J lost 4, with 18 bases in between. Per germline, CDR1 SGHRS and CDR2 YFSETQ. The CDR3 has 16 amino acids. In DNA, the CDR3 is TGCGCCAGCAGCCCCCTTAGCTTTGGTGGATACAATGAGCAGTTCTTC. It encodes CASSPLSFGGYNEQFF.

The chain recombines TRBV5-1 with TRBJ2-7; 12 bases align to TRBD2. The CDR3 has 16 amino acids. Germline lookup yields CDR1 SGHRS and CDR2 YFSETQ. V was clipped by 2 bases and J by 6 bases; unmatched bases: 9. The CDR3 sequence: CASSFGLAGTYSEQYF. The CDR3 coding sequence is TGCGCCAGCAGCTTCGGACTAGCGGGGACCTATAGCGAGCAGTACTTC. Variable domain in full (rest from reference TRBV5-1 and TRBJ2-7): KAGVTQTPRYLIKTRGQQVTLSCSPISGHRSVSWYQQTPGQGLQFLFEYFSETQRNKGNFPGRFSGRQFSNSRSEMNVSTLELGDSALYLCASSFGLAGTYSEQYFGPGTRLTVT.